The entry that follows covers one T cell receptor beta chain sequence. What it binds is not known. The sample belongs to a study of OX40 agonist ivuxolimab in advanced cancers. General observations from the study: At 0.1 to 3.0 mg/kg and by week 6, clonal expansion occurred in CD4+ and CD8+ blood T cells.

Trimming took 7 bases from V and 0 from J, leaving 14 bases between them. CDR3 size: 15 residues. Germline lookup yields CDR1 LNHDA and CDR2 SQIVND (reference sequence). Sequenced by immunoSEQ multiplex PCR; TCRdb stores in-frame clones only, minus some. The data hold about 100,000 clones, with around 87% observed a single time. The source material was CD4+ or CD8+ T cells sorted from blood, sampled in a trial of the OX40 agonist ivuxolimab. The clonotype was recovered from an adult with an advanced solid tumor such as melanoma, head and neck, liver or kidney cancer. The gene calls are TRBV19 and TRBJ2-3; no clear D. The CDR3, as DNA: TGTGCCAGTATCGACCGGGCTCGGAGCACAGATACGCAGTATTTT. As protein: CASIDRARSTDTQYF.